This TCR beta chain came from a study of blood T cell repertoires in COVID-19. Study overall: Collection of acute and convalescent COVID-19 samples took place in the United States, Italy and Spain.

Profiling relied on immunoSEQ multiplex PCR, and the TCRdb table lists in-frame clones only, not all of them. The table has approximately 170,000 clones, 74% seen once. This clone was seen a handful of times. Sequencing was performed on peripheral blood. This TCR was sampled from a woman of 80 years or more with acute or convalescent COVID-19.

CDR3 DNA sequence: TGTGCCAGCTCACCTGAGACTAGCTTGGTCGACGAGCAGTACTTC. Translating gives CASSPETSLVDEQYF. The chain joins TRBV18 to TRBJ2-7; 7 bases agree with TRBD2. Per germline, CDR1 KGHSH and CDR2 LQKENI. The CDR3 covers 15 residues. J gave up 5 bases and V 3 bases, and 10 bases lay outside the gene matches.